Listed below are T cell receptor beta chains from one sample, sequenced in a study of blood T cell repertoires in COVID-19. Method: immunoSEQ multiplex PCR; TCRdb's copy keeps in-frame clones and lacks some. The table shows 250,000 to 300,000 clones, with approximately 90% occurring only once. Sequencing was performed on PBMCs or T cells enriched from blood (not recorded which). These receptors originate from a human donor in a cohort exposed to, infected with or recovered from COVID-19 (not recorded which). The donor label of this sample is uncertain. Both conserved end residues are part of each CDR3. A D gene is named only where the DNA matches it firmly. Clone sizes are given selectively: once, few, many, or a class where the clone is expanded.

D,J,V,size,CDR3,DNA
NA,TRBJ1-2,TRBV30,NA,CAWSQTGTYGYTF,TGTGCCTGGAGTCAAACAGGGACCTATGGCTACACCTTC
NA,TRBJ1-2,TRBV9,NA,CASSATGTSNYGYTF,TGTGCCAGCAGCGCCACAGGGACCTCTAACTATGGCTACACCTTC
TRBD1,TRBJ1-4,TRBV27,NA,CASRRTGVFNEKLFF,TGTGCCAGCAGGCGGACAGGGGTTTTCAATGAAAAACTGTTTTTT
NA,TRBJ1-2,TRBV6-2/TRBV6-3,NA,CASSYSTGHNYGYTF,TGTGCCAGCAGTTACTCGACCGGACACAACTATGGCTACACCTTC
NA,TRBJ2-3,TRBV4-3,NA,CASSQVQGGSLPDTQYF,TGCGCCAGCAGCCAAGTTCAGGGGGGCTCCTTACCAGATACGCAGTATTTT
NA,TRBJ1-4,TRBV4-1,NA,CASSRGEGTHNEKLFF,TGCGCCAGCAGCCGGGGAGAGGGGACACATAATGAAAAACTGTTTTTT
TRBD1,TRBJ1-3,TRBV19,NA,CASSSRTGMGNTIYF,TGTGCCAGTAGTTCCCGGACAGGGATGGGAAACACCATATATTTT
TRBD1,TRBJ1-5,TRBV3-1/TRBV3-2,NA,CASSPTHTGGQPQHF,TGTGCCAGCAGCCCTACCCATACAGGGGGTCAGCCCCAGCATTTT
TRBD2,TRBJ2-7,TRBV7-9,NA,CASSSRGGMEQYF,TGTGCCAGCAGCTCCCGGGGGGGGATGGAGCAGTACTTC
NA,TRBJ2-3,TRBV7-9,NA,CASSLATGWGRTDTQYF,TGTGCCAGCAGCTTAGCGACAGGCTGGGGTAGGACAGATACGCAGTATTTT
NA,TRBJ1-5,TRBV19,NA,CASSIVSVSNQPQHF,TGTGCCAGTAGTATAGTTTCGGTTAGCAATCAGCCCCAGCATTTT
TRBD2,TRBJ2-3,TRBV18,NA,CASSPELAGDTQYF,TGTGCCAGCTCACCTGAACTAGCGGGGGATACGCAGTATTTT
NA,TRBJ1-3,TRBV30,NA,CAWIGQSSGNTIYF,TGTGCCTGGATCGGACAAAGCTCTGGAAACACCATATATTTT
NA,TRBJ1-2,TRBV29-1,few,CSVDQGRGGYTF,TGCAGCGTTGACCAGGGAAGAGGTGGCTACACCTTC
NA,TRBJ1-4,TRBV9,once,CASSVGPTETNEKLFF,TGTGCCAGCAGCGTAGGGCCGACAGAAACTAATGAAAAACTGTTTTTT
TRBD2,TRBJ2-3,TRBV9,NA,CASSVDRAGATDTQYF,TGTGCCAGCAGCGTAGACAGAGCGGGGGCCACAGATACGCAGTATTTT
TRBD1,TRBJ2-3,TRBV2,NA,CASRRWSNRGTDTQYF,TGTGCCAGCAGGAGATGGTCGAACAGGGGAACAGATACGCAGTATTTT
NA,TRBJ2-7,TRBV4-1,NA,CASSQDPRDTYEQYF,TGCGCCAGCAGCCAAGACCCACGGGACACCTACGAGCAGTACTTC
NA,TRBJ1-6,TRBV29-1,NA,CSASEGGGNSPLHF,TGCAGCGCGAGTGAAGGCGGCGGTAATTCACCCCTCCACTTT
TRBD2,TRBJ2-7,TRBV4-1,NA,CASSHPGGLYEQYF,TGCGCCAGCAGCCATCCGGGGGGACTTTACGAGCAGTACTTC
TRBD2,TRBJ2-7,TRBV30,NA,CAWSASGVSEQYF,TGTGCCTGGAGTGCTAGCGGGGTAAGCGAGCAGTACTTC
TRBD2,TRBJ2-2,TRBV4-3,NA,CASSQVTILADTGELFF,TGCGCCAGCAGCCAAGTAACTATACTAGCGGACACCGGGGAGCTGTTTTTT
NA,TRBJ2-2,TRBV19,NA,CASSAQGTGELFF,TGTGCCAGTAGTGCCCAGGGGACCGGGGAGCTGTTTTTT
TRBD2,TRBJ2-3,TRBV7-3,once,CASSLRPGGNTDTQYF,TGTGCCAGCAGCTTAAGGCCGGGGGGGAACACAGATACGCAGTATTTT
NA,TRBJ1-2,TRBV6-5,NA,CASKGYSGSNYGYTF,TGTGCCAGCAAGGGCTACAGCGGCTCTAACTATGGCTACACCTTC
TRBD1,TRBJ1-5,TRBV4-1,NA,CASSHGQGGLLSNQPQHF,TGCGCCAGCAGCCACGGACAGGGGGGATTGCTTAGCAATCAGCCCCAGCATTTT
NA,TRBJ2-7,TRBV13,NA,CASSLQGTYEQYF,TGTGCCAGCAGCTTACAGGGGACCTACGAGCAGTACTTC